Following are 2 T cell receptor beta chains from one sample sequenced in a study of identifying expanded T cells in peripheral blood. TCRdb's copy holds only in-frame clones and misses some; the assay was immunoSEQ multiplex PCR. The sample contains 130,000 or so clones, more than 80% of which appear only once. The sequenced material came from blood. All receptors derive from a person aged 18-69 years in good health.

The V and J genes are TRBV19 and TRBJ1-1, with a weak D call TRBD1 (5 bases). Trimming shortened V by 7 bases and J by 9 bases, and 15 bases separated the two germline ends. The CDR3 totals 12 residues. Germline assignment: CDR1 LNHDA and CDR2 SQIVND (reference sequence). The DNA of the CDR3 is TGTGCCAGTACCCCCTCGAGGGGACAAGCTTTCTTT. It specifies CASTPSRGQAFF.

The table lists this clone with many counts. The CDR3 is CASSDGHYNSPLHF. DNA for the CDR3: TGTGCCAGCAGTGACGGACACTATAATTCACCCCTCCACTTT. V and J are TRBV6-4 and TRBJ1-6; tentative D call: TRBD1 (5 bases). Trimming cost V 2 bases and J 3 bases, with 5 bases left between them. There are 14 residues in the CDR3. Germline V gene data show CDR1 as MRHNA and CDR2 as SNTAGT.